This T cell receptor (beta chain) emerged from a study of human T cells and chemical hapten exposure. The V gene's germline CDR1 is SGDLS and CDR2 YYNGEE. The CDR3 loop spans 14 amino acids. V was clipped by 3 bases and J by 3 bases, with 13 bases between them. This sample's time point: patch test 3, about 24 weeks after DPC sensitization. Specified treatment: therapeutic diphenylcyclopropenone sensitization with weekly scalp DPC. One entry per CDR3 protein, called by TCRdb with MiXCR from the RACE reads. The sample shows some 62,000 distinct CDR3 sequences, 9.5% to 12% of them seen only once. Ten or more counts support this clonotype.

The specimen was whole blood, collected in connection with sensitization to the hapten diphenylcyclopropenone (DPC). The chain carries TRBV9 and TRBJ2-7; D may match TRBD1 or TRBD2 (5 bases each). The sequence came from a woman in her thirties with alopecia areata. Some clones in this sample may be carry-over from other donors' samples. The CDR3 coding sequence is TGTGCCAGCAGCGAGGGGACGGTGGGCTACGAGCAGTACTTC. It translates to CASSEGTVGYEQYF.